The present entry profiles one T cell receptor beta chain with its context. This clone's antigen is unknown. One base away there is no much larger clone; base qualities are not given. The germline V gene specifies SGHDT as CDR1 and YYEEEE as CDR2. V trim: 1 base; J trim: 8 bases; unmatched bases: 9. Measured from the cysteine to the phenylalanine, the CDR3 is 16 residues long. Only the CDR3 part of the read is kept: 48 bases, read in frame from the first base. This specimen belongs to a study of technical replicates of blood from a handful of donors (dated by TCRdb to the late 2010s). Library construction relied on the immunoSEQ multiplex PCR assay. TCRdb obtained this table from immuneACCESS and retained in-frame rearrangements with V and J assigned. These tables miss some clones; where compared with another copy, unresolved V genes account for less than half of the shortfall, and the remainder is unexplained. Counted in this sample were about 88,000 clones; 85% to 95% of them appeared once. The ten largest clones capture over 0.2% of the sample.

Sequencing was performed on T cells isolated from PBMCs. Recombination joined TRBV5-6 with TRBJ1-2; 12 bases in between match TRBD1. This clonotype was sampled from a human donor in good health. The base sequence is TGTGCCAGCAGCTTGAATGCCGGGACAGGGGGCGGCGGCTACACCTTC. Its amino acids are CASSLNAGTGGGGYTF.